This T cell receptor (beta chain) appears in the sequencing data of a study of shared clonotypes between healthy human individuals. Germline CDR1 LNHNV, CDR2 YYDKDF (reference sequence). V lost 5 bases to trimming and J lost 1 base; unmatched junction nucleotides: 0. The CDR3 has 14 residues. The study's findings and limits: Richness estimates generally favored naive over memory subsets. A small donor pool kept down the genetic and exposure-history diversity that was represented.

For this clone: Its cognate antigen is unknown.

CD45RO negativity and positive selection for CCR7 defined naive CD8 cells, a population that excluded terminally differentiated effector memory CD45RA+ cells. Splitting of each subset's genomic DNA was done evenly across several immunoSEQ plates. Methods used by the authors: There were no quality scores in the junction-only immunoSEQ sequences, so filtering differed. TCRdb's copy holds only in-frame clones and misses some; the assay was immunoSEQ multiplex PCR. D and trimming come from the DNA, and the V and J calls and clone size come from that table. In the table there are roughly 810,000 clones, about 97% of which are singletons.

The sequence was obtained from a man aged 25 to 45 in good health. J is TRBJ2-2 and V is TRBV15, with TRBD1 identical over 8 bases. Sequencing was carried out using naive CD8+ T cells sorted from blood. DNA for the CDR3: TGTGCCACCAGCGGGACAGGGAACACCGGGGAGCTGTTTTTT. Its translation is CATSGTGNTGELFF. The whole variable domain, filled in from reference TRBV15 and TRBJ2-2, reads DAMVIQNPRYQVTQFGKPVTLSCSQTLNHNVMYWYQQKSSQAPKLLFHYYDKDFNNEADTPDNFQSRRPNTSFCFLDIRSPGLGDTAMYLCATSGTGNTGELFFGEGSRLTVL.